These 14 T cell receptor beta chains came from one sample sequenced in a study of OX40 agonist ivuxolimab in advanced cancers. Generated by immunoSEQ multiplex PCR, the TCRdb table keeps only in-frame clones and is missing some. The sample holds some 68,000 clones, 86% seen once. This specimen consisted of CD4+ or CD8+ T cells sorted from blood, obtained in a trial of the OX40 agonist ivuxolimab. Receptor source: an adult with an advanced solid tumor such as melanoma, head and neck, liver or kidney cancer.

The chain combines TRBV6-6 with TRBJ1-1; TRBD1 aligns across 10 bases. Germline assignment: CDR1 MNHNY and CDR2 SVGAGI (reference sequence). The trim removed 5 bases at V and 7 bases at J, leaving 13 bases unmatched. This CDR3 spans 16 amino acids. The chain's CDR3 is CASSLKLGQGEVEAFF. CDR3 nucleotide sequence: TGTGCCAGCAGTCTCAAACTAGGACAGGGGGAGGTTGAAGCTTTCTTT.

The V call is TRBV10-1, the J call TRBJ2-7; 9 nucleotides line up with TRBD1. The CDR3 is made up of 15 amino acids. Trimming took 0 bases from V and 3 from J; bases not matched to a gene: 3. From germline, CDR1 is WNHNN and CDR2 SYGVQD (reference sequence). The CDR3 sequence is CASSESWGQGYEQYF. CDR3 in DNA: TGCGCCAGCAGTGAGTCCTGGGGACAGGGCTACGAGCAGTACTTC.

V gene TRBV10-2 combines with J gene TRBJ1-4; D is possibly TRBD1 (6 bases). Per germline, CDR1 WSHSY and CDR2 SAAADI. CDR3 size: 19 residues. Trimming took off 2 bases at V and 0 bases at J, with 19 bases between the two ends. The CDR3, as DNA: TGCGCCAGCAGTGAGCCATCCCCGACAGGACGTGCAACTAATGAAAAACTGTTTTTT. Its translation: CASSEPSPTGRATNEKLFF.

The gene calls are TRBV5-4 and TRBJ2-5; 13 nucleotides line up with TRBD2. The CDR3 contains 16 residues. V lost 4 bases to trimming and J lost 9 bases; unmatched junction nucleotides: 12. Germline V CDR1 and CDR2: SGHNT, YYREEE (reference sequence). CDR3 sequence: CASSRQTSGGPEAQYF. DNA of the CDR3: TGTGCCAGCAGCCGACAGACTAGCGGGGGGCCTGAGGCCCAGTACTTC.

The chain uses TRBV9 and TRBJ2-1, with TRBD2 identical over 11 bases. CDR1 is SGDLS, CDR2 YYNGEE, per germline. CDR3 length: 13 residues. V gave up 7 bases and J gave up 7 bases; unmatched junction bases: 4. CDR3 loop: CASGTSGFNEQFF. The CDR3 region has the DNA TGTGCCAGCGGGACTAGCGGATTTAATGAGCAGTTCTTC.

CDR3 sequence reads: CASSQGFYGYTF. CDR3 bases: TGCGCCAGCAGCCAGGGCTTCTATGGCTACACCTTC. The chain joins TRBV4-1 to TRBJ1-2, with D hard to call. V lost 3 bases and J lost 4, with 6 bases in between. Germline V gene lookup returns CDR1 MGHRA and CDR2 YSYEKL. The CDR3 has 12 amino acids.

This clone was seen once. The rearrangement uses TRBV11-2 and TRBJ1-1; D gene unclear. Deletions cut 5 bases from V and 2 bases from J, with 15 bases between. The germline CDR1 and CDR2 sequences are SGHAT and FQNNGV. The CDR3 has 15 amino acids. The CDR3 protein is CASSQYTGRNTEAFF. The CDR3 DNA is TGTGCCAGCAGCCAATACACGGGGAGAAACACTGAAGCTTTCTTT. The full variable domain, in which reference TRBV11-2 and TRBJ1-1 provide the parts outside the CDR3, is EAGVAQSPRYKIIEKRQSVAFWCNPISGHATLYWYQQILGQGPKLLIQFQNNGVVDDSQLPKDRFSAERLKGVDSTLKIQPAKLEDSAVYLCASSQYTGRNTEAFFGQGTRLTVV.

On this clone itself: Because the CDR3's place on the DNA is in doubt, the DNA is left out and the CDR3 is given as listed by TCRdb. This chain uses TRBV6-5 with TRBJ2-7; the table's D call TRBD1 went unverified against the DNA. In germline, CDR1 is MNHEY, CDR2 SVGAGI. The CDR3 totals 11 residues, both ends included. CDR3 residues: CASSEVAGGSF.

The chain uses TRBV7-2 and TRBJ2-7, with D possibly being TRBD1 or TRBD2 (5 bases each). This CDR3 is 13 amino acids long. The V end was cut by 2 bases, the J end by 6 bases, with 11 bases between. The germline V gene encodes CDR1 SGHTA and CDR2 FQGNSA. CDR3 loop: CASSLLWDGEQYF. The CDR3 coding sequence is TGTGCCAGCAGCTTACTGTGGGACGGCGAGCAGTACTTC.

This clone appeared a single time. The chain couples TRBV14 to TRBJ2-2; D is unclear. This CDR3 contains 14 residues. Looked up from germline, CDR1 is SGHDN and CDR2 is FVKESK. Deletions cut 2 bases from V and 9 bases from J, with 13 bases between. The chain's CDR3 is CASSQYSTRRELFF. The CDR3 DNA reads TGTGCCAGCAGCCAATACAGCACAAGAAGGGAGCTGTTTTTT. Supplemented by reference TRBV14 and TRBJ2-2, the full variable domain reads EAGVTQFPSHSVIEKGQTVTLRCDPISGHDNLYWYRRVMGKEIKFLLHFVKESKQDESGMPNNRFLAERTGGTYSTLKVQPAELEDSGVYFCASSQYSTRRELFFGEGSRLTVL.

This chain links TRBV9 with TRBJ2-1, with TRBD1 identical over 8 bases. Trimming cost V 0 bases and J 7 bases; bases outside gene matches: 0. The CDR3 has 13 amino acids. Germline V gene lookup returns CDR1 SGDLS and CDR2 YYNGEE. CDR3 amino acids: CASSVGQGNEQFF. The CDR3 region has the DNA TGTGCCAGCAGCGTAGGACAGGGGAATGAGCAGTTCTTC.

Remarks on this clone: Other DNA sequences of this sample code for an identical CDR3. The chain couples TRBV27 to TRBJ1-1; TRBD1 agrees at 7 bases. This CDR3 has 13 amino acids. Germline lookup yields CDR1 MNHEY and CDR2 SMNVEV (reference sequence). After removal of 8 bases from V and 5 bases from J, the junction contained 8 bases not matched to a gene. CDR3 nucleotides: TGTGCCAGCTCCAACAGGGGACGAACTGAAGCTTTCTTT. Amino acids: CASSNRGRTEAFF.

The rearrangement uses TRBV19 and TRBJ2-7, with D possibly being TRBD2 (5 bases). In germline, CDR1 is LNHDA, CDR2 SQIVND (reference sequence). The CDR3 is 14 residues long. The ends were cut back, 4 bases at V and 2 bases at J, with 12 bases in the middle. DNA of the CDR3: TGTGCCAGTAGTACCCCCGGGAATACCTACGAGCAGTACTTC. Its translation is CASSTPGNTYEQYF.

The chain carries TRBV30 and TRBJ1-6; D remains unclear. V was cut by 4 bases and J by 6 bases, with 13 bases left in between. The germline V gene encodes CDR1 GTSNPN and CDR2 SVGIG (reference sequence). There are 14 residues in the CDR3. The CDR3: CAWTSGRANSPLHF. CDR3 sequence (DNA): TGTGCCTGGACCTCCGGGAGAGCTAATTCACCCCTCCACTTT.